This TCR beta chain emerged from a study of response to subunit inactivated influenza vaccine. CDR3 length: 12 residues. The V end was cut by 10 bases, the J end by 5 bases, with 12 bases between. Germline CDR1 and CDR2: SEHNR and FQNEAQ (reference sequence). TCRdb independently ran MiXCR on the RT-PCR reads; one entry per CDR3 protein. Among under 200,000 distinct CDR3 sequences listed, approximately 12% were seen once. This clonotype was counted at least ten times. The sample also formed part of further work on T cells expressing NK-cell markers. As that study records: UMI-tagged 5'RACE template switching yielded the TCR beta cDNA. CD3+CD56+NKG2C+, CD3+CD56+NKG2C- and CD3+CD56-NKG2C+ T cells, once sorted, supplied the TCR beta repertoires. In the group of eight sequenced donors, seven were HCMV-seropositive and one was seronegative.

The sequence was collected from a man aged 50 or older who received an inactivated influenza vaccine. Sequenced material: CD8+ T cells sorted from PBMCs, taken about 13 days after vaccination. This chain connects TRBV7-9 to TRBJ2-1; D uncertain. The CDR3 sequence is CATPSGNNEQFF. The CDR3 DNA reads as TGTGCCACTCCCTCAGGTAACAATGAGCAGTTCTTC.